This entry lists 8 T cell receptor beta chains sequenced from one sample in a study of blood T cell repertoires in COVID-19. Measured with immunoSEQ multiplex PCR; TCRdb has only the in-frame clones, and not every one. Of roughly 15,000 clones in the sample, 75% to 85% are singletons; the top ten hold around a fifth. The sequenced sample was peripheral blood. All receptors come from an elderly man with active COVID-19.

The chain links TRBV9 to TRBJ2-7; D is possibly TRBD2 (5 bases). Germline-derived CDR1 and CDR2 are SGDLS and YYNGEE. V lost 0 bases to trimming and J lost 3 bases, with 10 bases between them. The CDR3 covers 14 residues. CDR3: CASSVAGFNYEQYF. The CDR3 DNA reads TGTGCCAGCAGCGTAGCGGGGTTTAACTACGAGCAGTACTTC.

In this sample, this clone turned up once. The chain has TRBV5-1 and TRBJ1-5, with D perhaps matching TRBD1 (6 bases). Trimming left V 0 bases short and J 4 bases short, with 8 bases between. This CDR3 is built from 14 residues. Germline V gene sequence: CDR1 SGHRS, CDR2 YFSETQ. The CDR3, as DNA: TGCGCCAGCAGCTTGGGACAGGATAATCAGCCCCAGCATTTT. This codes for CASSLGQDNQPQHF.

The rearrangement links TRBV5-4 to TRBJ2-2; D perhaps matches TRBD2 (5 bases). Between the trimmed V and J ends, which lost 0 bases and 0 bases, there was a span of 9 bases. The germline V gene encodes CDR1 SGHNT and CDR2 YYREEE (reference sequence). This CDR3 contains 16 residues. The CDR3 region is CASSLGGRSNTGELFF. The CDR3 nucleotides read TGTGCCAGCAGCTTGGGCGGGCGCTCGAACACCGGGGAGCTGTTTTTT.

The rearrangement joins TRBV2 to TRBJ1-1; D possibly corresponds to TRBD1 (6 bases). The CDR3 has 15 residues. The germline V and J ends were trimmed by 7 bases and 3 bases, with 18 bases remaining between them. Germline V lookup: CDR1 SNHLY, CDR2 FYNNEI. Written as DNA, the CDR3 is TGTGCCAGCACCACTTTTAGAGGGGGAGACACTGAAGCTTTCTTT. Translation: CASTTFRGGDTEAFF.

There are a few counts of this clone. The J gene is TRBJ2-7, the V gene TRBV5-8, with TRBD2 identical over 10 bases. Germline V lookup: CDR1 SGHTS, CDR2 YDEGEE. The CDR3 extends over 15 amino acids. With 0 bases clipped from V and 2 bases from J, the junction kept 2 bases outside the gene matches. CDR3 amino acids: CASSLVAGGTYEQYF. In nucleotides, the CDR3 is TGTGCCAGCAGCTTGGTAGCGGGAGGAACCTACGAGCAGTACTTC. Combining the CDR3 with reference TRBV5-8 and TRBJ2-7 gives the whole variable domain EAGVTQSPTHLIKTRGQQATLRCSPISGHTSVYWYQQALGLGLQFLLWYDEGEERNRGNFPPRFSGRQFPNYSSELNVNALELEDSALYLCASSLVAGGTYEQYFGPGTRLTVT.

V gene TRBV5-4 combines with J gene TRBJ2-7; a possible D gene is TRBD1 (6 bases). The CDR3 is 13 amino acids. V lost 3 bases to trimming and J lost 0 bases, with 7 bases between them. CDR1 is SGHNT and CDR2 is YYREEE in the germline V gene (reference sequence). The CDR3 sequence is CASSWDNSYEQYF. The CDR3 region has the DNA TGTGCCAGCAGCTGGGACAACTCCTACGAGCAGTACTTC.

J is TRBJ2-7 and V is TRBV10-2; D is perhaps TRBD1 (6 bases). V lost 2 bases, J lost 2 bases, and 10 bases lay in between. CDR3 length: 14 residues. CDR1 is WSHSY and CDR2 is SAAADI in the germline V gene. The CDR3 loop reads CASSELGAAYEQYF. In nucleotides, the CDR3 is TGCGCCAGCAGTGAGCTGGGGGCGGCCTACGAGCAGTACTTC.

The V call is TRBV5-5, the J call TRBJ2-1; D not certain. Germline V lookup: CDR1 SGHKS, CDR2 YYEKEE (reference sequence). The CDR3 spans 13 residues. The V gene lost 6 bases and the J gene lost 4 bases, with 11 bases spanning the gap. This CDR3 is CASTLPGYNEQFF. The DNA of the CDR3 is TGTGCCAGCACCCTCCCAGGTTACAATGAGCAGTTCTTC. The full variable domain, completed using reference TRBV5-5 and TRBJ2-1, is DAGVTQSPTHLIKTRGQQVTLRCSPISGHKSVSWYQQVLGQGPQFIFQYYEKEERGRGNFPDRFSARQFPNYSSELNVNALLLGDSALYLCASTLPGYNEQFFGPGTRLTVL.